This entry lists 15 T cell receptor beta chains sequenced from one sample in a study of shared clonotypes between healthy human individuals. Assay used: immunoSEQ multiplex PCR; TCRdb lists only in-frame clones, some missing. The sample yields around 980,000 clones, about 80% seen once. The sample comprised memory CD4+ T cells from PBMCs. Described subset: CD45RA-negative fraction. The receptor source for this set is a man younger than 35 in good health. Some clones in this sample may be carry-over from other donors' samples.

This clone was counted once. The V gene is TRBV30, the J gene TRBJ2-7, with D tentatively TRBD1 or TRBD2 (5 bases each). Germline CDR1 reads GTSNPN; CDR2 reads SVGIG (reference sequence). Trimming shortened V by 5 bases and J by 3 bases, and 17 bases separated the two germline ends. This CDR3 spans 14 amino acids. The CDR3 loop is CAWPNWDAGYEQYF. CDR3 DNA sequence: TGTGCCTGGCCCAATTGGGACGCGGGCTACGAGCAGTACTTC.

The rearrangement links TRBV4-1 to TRBJ2-1, with 9 bases identical to TRBD2. V was clipped by 1 base and J by 7 bases; unmatched bases: 8. Germline CDR1 MGHRA, CDR2 YSYEKL. This CDR3 spans 16 amino acids. In nucleotides, the CDR3 is TGCGCCAGCAGCCAAGGGTTTAGCGGGGGCTTAAATGAGCAGTTCTTC. It translates to CASSQGFSGGLNEQFF.

CDR3 in DNA: TGTGCCAGCAGCTTAGTTACGGGGGCCAAAAACATTCAGTACTTC. It is translated as CASSLVTGAKNIQYF. The genes are TRBV7-8 and TRBJ2-4, with D tentatively TRBD2 (5 bases). The V and J ends lost 1 base and 1 base respectively, with 8 bases between them. CDR1 is SGHVS, CDR2 FQNEAQ, per germline. CDR3 size: 15 residues.

The chain has TRBV5-6 and TRBJ1-5; the match to TRBD1 covers 10 bases. Germline CDR1 is SGHDT and CDR2 is YYEEEE. V trimming: 0 bases; J trimming: 7 bases; junction bases outside the gene matches: 7. The CDR3 totals 16 residues. The CDR3 spells CASSLAAPGQGQPQHF. CDR3 nucleotides: TGTGCCAGCAGCTTGGCCGCCCCGGGACAGGGGCAGCCCCAGCATTTT.

In its sample, this clone was seen once. A read error is possible here, since a much larger clone lies one base away. This sequence joins TRBV10-3 and TRBJ1-1, with D unclear. The CDR3 runs to 14 residues. Germline lookup yields CDR1 ENHRY and CDR2 SYGVKD. The V end was cut by 3 bases, the J end by 13 bases, with 21 bases between. CDR3: CAISDGRLPEGVFF. CDR3 sequence (DNA): TGTGCCATCAGTGACGGACGACTACCTGAGGGAGTTTTCTTT.

This chain connects TRBV4-1 to TRBJ2-7, with D perhaps matching TRBD1 (6 bases). This CDR3 is 14 amino acids long. Trimming took off 1 base at V and 3 bases at J, with 10 bases between the two ends. The germline V gene has CDR1 MGHRA and CDR2 YSYEKL. CDR3: CASSQGAGVYEQYF. In DNA, the CDR3 is TGCGCCAGCAGCCAAGGGGCAGGGGTCTACGAGCAGTACTTC.

This chain connects TRBV5-1 to TRBJ2-7; possibly TRBD2 for D (5 bases). Between the trimmed V and J ends, which lost 7 bases and 3 bases, there was a span of 8 bases. The CDR3 consists of 11 residues. In germline, CDR1 is SGHRS, CDR2 YFSETQ. DNA of the CDR3: TGCGCCAGCGTCGAGGGCTACGAGCAGTACTTC. This translates into CASVEGYEQYF. The full variable domain, completed using reference TRBV5-1 and TRBJ2-7, is KAGVTQTPRYLIKTRGQQVTLSCSPISGHRSVSWYQQTPGQGLQFLFEYFSETQRNKGNFPGRFSGRQFSNSRSEMNVSTLELGDSALYLCASVEGYEQYFGPGTRLTVT.

The chain links TRBV28 to TRBJ1-1, with D possibly being TRBD1 (5 bases). This CDR3 region has 12 residues. Germline V gives CDR1 MDHEN, CDR2 SYDVKM. The V end was cut by 4 bases, the J end by 11 bases, with 14 bases between. Here the CDR3 reads CASSWVGGEAFF. The CDR3 bases are TGTGCCAGCAGTTGGGTGGGGGGAGAGGCTTTCTTT.

A single count supports this clone. The chain is built from TRBV28 and TRBJ2-5; 11 bases are shared with TRBD2. Germline CDR1 and CDR2: MDHEN and SYDVKM. This CDR3 region has 17 residues. Trimming cost V 5 bases and J 7 bases; bases outside gene matches: 15. The CDR3: CASSRIGTDLAGGTQYF. The CDR3 nucleotides read TGTGCCAGCAGTCGCATCGGGACAGACCTAGCGGGAGGGACCCAGTACTTC.

The genes are TRBV7-8 and TRBJ2-1, with 11 bases lining up with TRBD1. Trimming took 4 bases from V and 3 from J; bases not matched to a gene: 2. Germline CDR1 and CDR2: SGHVS and FQNEAQ. There are 15 residues in the CDR3. CDR3 DNA: TGTGCCAGCAGCTATGGGACAGGGGGCTACAATGAGCAGTTCTTC. It yields the protein CASSYGTGGYNEQFF.

The CDR3 bases are TGTGCCAGCAGCCAAGGCACAGCAGGGACTTGGAACACCGGGGAGCTGTTTTTT. Its translation: CASSQGTAGTWNTGELFF. The chain is built from TRBV14 and TRBJ2-2; D might be TRBD2 (6 bases). The CDR3 has 18 amino acids. V was pared by 1 base and J by 1 base, with 16 bases between. Germline CDR1 SGHDN, CDR2 FVKESK.

Only a few counts were recorded for this clone. This chain uses TRBV6-6 with TRBJ2-7, with D possibly being TRBD1 (5 bases). The CDR3 sequence is 14 residues long. The V and J ends lost 5 bases and 3 bases respectively, with 14 bases between them. Germline CDR1 reads MNHNY; CDR2 reads SVGAGI (reference sequence). This CDR3 is CASSPGQGDYEQYF. Here the CDR3 DNA reads TGTGCCAGCAGTCCAGGGCAGGGTGACTACGAGCAGTACTTC.

This clone was observed a few times. This rearrangement joins TRBV7-3 to TRBJ1-5; 9 bases align to TRBD1. Germline-derived CDR1 and CDR2 are SGHTA and FQGTGA. Trimming cost V 5 bases and J 6 bases; bases outside gene matches: 2. CDR3 length: 13 amino acids. The CDR3 protein is CASSTTGGQPQHF. The CDR3 DNA reads as TGTGCCAGCAGCACGACAGGGGGTCAGCCCCAGCATTTT.

The gene calls are TRBV5-4 and TRBJ2-3; TRBD1 aligns across 10 bases. J gave up 2 bases and V 5 bases, and 5 bases lay outside the gene matches. From germline, CDR1 is SGHNT and CDR2 YYREEE (reference sequence). This CDR3 is built from 15 residues. The CDR3 DNA follows: TGTGCCAGCAGGCCGGGACAGGGGTTCACAGATACGCAGTATTTT. Translation: CASRPGQGFTDTQYF.

Regarding this clone: The germline gene is not matched at one end of the junction; a read error may be the cause. The V gene is TRBV14, the J gene TRBJ2-7; perhaps TRBD2 as D (6 bases). Germline V gene data show CDR1 as SGHDN and CDR2 as FVKESK. The CDR3 covers 14 residues. The CDR3 DNA follows: TGTGCCAGCAGCGGTTTGGGACTGACTTACGAACAGTACTTC. Encoded protein: CASSGLGLTYEQYF.